Listed below are T cell receptor beta chains from one sample, sequenced in a study of OX40 agonist ivuxolimab in advanced cancers. Using immunoSEQ multiplex PCR, the repertoire was profiled, and TCRdb retains in-frame clones only, with some absent. The sample includes tens of thousands of clones, around 83% of them seen just once. The sample here was CD4+ or CD8+ T cells sorted from blood, taken in a trial of the OX40 agonist ivuxolimab. The receptors stem from an adult with an advanced solid tumor such as melanoma, head and neck, liver or kidney cancer. CDR3s include the opening cysteine and the closing phenylalanine or tryptophan. Fields, in order: D gene, V gene, clone size, J gene, CDR3 protein, CDR3 DNA. A D gene is named only where the DNA matches it firmly. Size is stated for part of the rows, as once, few or many counts, or as a class when the clone is expanded.

TRBD1	TRBV10-3	-	TRBJ2-3	CAIRRDRDGTDTQYF	TGTGCCATCAGGAGGGACAGGGACGGCACAGATACGCAGTATTTT
TRBD1	TRBV4-3	-	TRBJ2-7	CASSQATGFLNEQYF	TGCGCCAGCAGCCAGGCGACAGGGTTTCTTAACGAGCAGTACTTC
-	TRBV9	-	TRBJ2-3	CASSVVGGGIRGGTDTQYF	TGTGCCAGCAGCGTAGTAGGAGGGGGCATCCGAGGTGGGACAGATACGCAGTATTTT
-	TRBV19	-	TRBJ1-2	CASSIDTQDYGYTF	TGTGCCAGTAGTATAGATACTCAGGACTATGGCTACACCTTC
-	TRBV5-8	-	TRBJ2-5	CASSFVGLQETQYF	TGTGCCAGCAGCTTCGTTGGACTGCAAGAGACCCAGTACTTC
-	TRBV6-5	-	TRBJ1-4	CASSYSSGGKLFF	TGTGCCAGCAGTTACTCGAGTGGAGGAAAACTGTTTTTT
TRBD2	TRBV2	few	TRBJ2-2	CASRGGASGTGELFF	TGTGCCAGCAGAGGGGGGGCTAGCGGGACCGGGGAGCTGTTTTTT
-	TRBV11-2	-	TRBJ2-1	CASSLAAGSFQFF	TGTGCCAGCAGCTTAGCGGCAGGGAGCTTCCAGTTCTTC
TRBD2	TRBV5-1	-	TRBJ2-3	CASTLSGTDTQYF	TGCGCCAGCACCCTTAGCGGGACAGATACGCAGTATTTT
-	TRBV30	-	TRBJ1-3	CAWSWTVSGNTIYF	TGTGCCTGGAGCTGGACAGTCTCTGGAAACACCATATATTTT
-	TRBV2	-	TRBJ1-5	CASSESGEVSPQHF	TGTGCCAGCAGTGAGTCAGGGGAGGTTTCGCCCCAGCATTTT
TRBD1	TRBV27	few	TRBJ1-2	CASSLSGQGAANYGYTF	TGTGCCAGCAGTTTATCGGGACAGGGGGCGGCAAACTATGGCTACACCTTC
-	TRBV10-3	-	TRBJ1-2	CAISGKDTRKDGNYGYTF	TGTGCCATCAGTGGAAAAGACACACGGAAGGACGGGAACTATGGCTACACCTTC
-	TRBV18	-	TRBJ1-2	CASSPGGRAYGYTF	TGTGCCAGCTCCCCCGGTGGCAGGGCCTATGGCTACACCTTC
-	TRBV19	-	TRBJ2-1	CASSIGGPGRDGYNEQFF	TGTGCCAGTAGTATAGGGGGCCCGGGGCGGGATGGATACAATGAGCAGTTCTTC
-	TRBV4-3	-	TRBJ2-7	CASSQDRHSYEQYF	TGCGCCAGCAGCCAAGATCGACACAGCTACGAGCAGTACTTC
-	TRBV7-8	-	TRBJ1-6	CASSLGGDTNSPLHF	TGTGCCAGCAGCTTAGGAGGGGACACCAATTCACCCCTCCACTTT